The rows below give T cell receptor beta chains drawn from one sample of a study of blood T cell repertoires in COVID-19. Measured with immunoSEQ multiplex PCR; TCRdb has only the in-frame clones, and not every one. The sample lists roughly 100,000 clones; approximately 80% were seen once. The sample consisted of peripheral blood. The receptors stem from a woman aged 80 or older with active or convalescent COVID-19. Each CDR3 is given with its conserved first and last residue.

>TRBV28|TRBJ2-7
CASKGGAYEQYF
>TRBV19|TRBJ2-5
CASKDGLTYGAQYF
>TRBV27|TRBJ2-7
CASTFRGYSSYEQYF
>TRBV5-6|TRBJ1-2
CASSLSRVNFYYGYTF
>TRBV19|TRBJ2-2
CASSLRQGARTGELFF
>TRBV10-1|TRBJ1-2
CASSESKDRNLYGYTF
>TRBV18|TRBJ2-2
CASSSGLAGVGGELFF
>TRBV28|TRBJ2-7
CASRIYGYEQYF
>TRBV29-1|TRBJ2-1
CSGSPRGYNEQFF
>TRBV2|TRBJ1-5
CASRATPGSGNQPQHF
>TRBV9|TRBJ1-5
CASSVGADDSNQPQHF
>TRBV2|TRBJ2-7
CASSGQGGYEQYF
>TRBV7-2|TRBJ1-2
CASSPRAGNNYGYTF
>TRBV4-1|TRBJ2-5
CASSLLAGAGETQYF
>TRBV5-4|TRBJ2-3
CASSPGSSDTQYF
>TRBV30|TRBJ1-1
CAWSRGQGVTEAFF
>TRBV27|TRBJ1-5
CASSLKGPNQPQHF
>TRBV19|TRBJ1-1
CASSVTGGMNTEAFF
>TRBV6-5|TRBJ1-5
CASRGTGGSNQPQHF
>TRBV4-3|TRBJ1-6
CASGDRDNSPLHF
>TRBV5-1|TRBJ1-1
CASKTGTSGTEAFF
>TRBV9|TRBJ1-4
CASSTGQSNEKLFF
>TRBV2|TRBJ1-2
CASRKGEVGYGYTF
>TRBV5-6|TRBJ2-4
CASSQWGRRAKNIQYF
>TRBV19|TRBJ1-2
CASSSQGVGYGYTF
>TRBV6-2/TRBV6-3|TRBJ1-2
CASSYSVGGTADYGYTF
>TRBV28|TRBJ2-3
CASSSGTVTDTQYF
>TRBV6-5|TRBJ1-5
CASLINRKSQPQHF
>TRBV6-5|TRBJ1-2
CASSYSRTSLGYGYTF